The entry below gives a single T cell receptor beta chain sequence along with its context. This sample was taken from a study of OX40 agonist ivuxolimab in advanced cancers. CDR3 length equals 15 residues. The V and J ends lost 5 bases and 4 bases, in that order; junction bases with no gene match: 10. The germline V gene encodes CDR1 SGHTA and CDR2 FQGNSA. Measured with immunoSEQ multiplex PCR; TCRdb has only the in-frame clones, and not every one. This sample carries about 32,000 clones, 65% to 85% of them seen once, and the ten largest clones take approximately 18%. Specimen: CD4+ or CD8+ T cells sorted from blood, collected in a trial of the OX40 agonist ivuxolimab. The chain carries TRBV7-2 and TRBJ1-2; 7 bases are shared with TRBD1. This clonotype originated in an adult with an advanced solid tumor such as melanoma, head and neck, liver or kidney cancer. DNA for the CDR3: TGTGCCAGCAGCCAAGGGCAGGGGGACCTCTATGGCTACACCTTC. Encoded protein: CASSQGQGDLYGYTF.